These 18 T cell receptor beta chains share one sample of origin, sequenced in a study of T cell responses to AZD1222 COVID-19 vaccine (dated by TCRdb to 2020 to 2023). Library preparation was by the immunoSEQ multiplex PCR assay. TCRdb mirrors the immuneACCESS table, restricted to in-frame sequences. Some clones are absent from its copies; in checked studies, under half trace to an unresolved V gene, and the reason for the others is unknown. The sample table contains around 110,000 clones; only one count was recorded for 80% to 90% of them. Of the sample, about 7% is held by the ten largest clones. The sample's time point label, decoded: baseline before first vaccination. Sequenced material: peripheral blood, taken on day 0 of AZD1222 vaccination. These receptors came from an adult in good health.

The chain has TRBV24-1 and TRBJ2-1, with 11 bases aligning to TRBD1. Germline V gene lookup returns CDR1 KGHDR and CDR2 SFDVKD. V lost 4 bases to trimming and J lost 5 bases; unmatched junction nucleotides: 9. This CDR3 contains 17 residues. DNA of the CDR3: TGTGCCACCAGTGAACCCACCTGGACAGGGGGCAACAATGAGCAGTTCTTC. Amino acids: CATSEPTWTGGNNEQFF.

This chain joins TRBV6-5 and TRBJ2-2, with D perhaps matching TRBD2 (5 bases). Trimming took off 0 bases at V and 4 bases at J, with 12 bases between the two ends. Germline CDR1 reads MNHEY; CDR2 reads SVGAGI. CDR3 length: 16 amino acids. For the CDR3, the DNA is TGTGCCAGCAGTTACTCCGAGAGGGCCACCACCGGGGAGCTGTTTTTT. Translation: CASSYSERATTGELFF.

V usage is TRBV11-3 and J usage is TRBJ2-5, with 7 bases lining up with TRBD2. The V gene end was trimmed by 5 bases and the J gene end by 5 bases; junction bases not matched to a gene: 8. CDR3 size: 14 residues. Germline-derived CDR1 and CDR2 are SGHNT and YENEEA. Written as DNA, the CDR3 is TGTGCCAGCAGCCCAACGTCCGGGGGGGAGACCCAGTACTTC. Translation: CASSPTSGGETQYF.

As DNA, the CDR3 is TGCGCCAGCAGTACCGGGGGACTTGAAGCTTTCTTT. Translated, it gives CASSTGGLEAFF. The rearrangement joins TRBV5-1 to TRBJ1-1, with a tentative D call TRBD1 (5 bases). This CDR3 comprises 12 residues. With 5 bases removed from V and 7 bases from J, the gap between germline ends came to 12 bases. Germline lookup yields CDR1 SGHRS and CDR2 YFSETQ.

V gene TRBV2 combines with J gene TRBJ1-2; TRBD1 aligns across 8 bases. Germline V gene sequence: CDR1 SNHLY, CDR2 FYNNEI. The V and J ends lost 9 bases and 5 bases, in that order; junction bases with no gene match: 8. The CDR3 totals 13 residues. CDR3 nucleotide sequence: TGTGCCAGGGAACCGACAGGGGCTTATGGCTACACCTTC. Its translation: CAREPTGAYGYTF. The full variable domain, with the rest looked up from reference TRBV2 and TRBJ1-2, is EPEVTQTPSHQVTQMGQEVILRCVPISNHLYFYWYRQILGQKVEFLVSFYNNEISEKSEIFDDQFSVERPDGSNFTLKIRSTKLEDSAMYFCAREPTGAYGYTFGSGTRLTVV.

The chain links TRBV7-9 to TRBJ1-2; no reliable D call. V was cut by 1 base and J by 7 bases, with 7 bases left in between. Germline V gene lookup returns CDR1 SEHNR and CDR2 FQNEAQ (reference sequence). The CDR3 has 12 residues. The CDR3 spells CASSLEQSGYTF. The DNA of the CDR3 is TGTGCCAGCAGCTTAGAGCAGTCTGGCTACACCTTC.

This rearrangement joins TRBV5-1 to TRBJ2-3; 11 nucleotides agree with TRBD2. CDR1 SGHRS and CDR2 YFSETQ come from the germline V gene. Unmatched junction bases numbered 2, after V lost 0 bases and J lost 2 bases. The CDR3 runs to 16 residues. CDR3 protein: CASSLGTSGFTDTQYF. The CDR3 DNA follows: TGCGCCAGCAGCTTGGGGACTAGCGGGTTCACAGATACGCAGTATTTT.

The rearrangement joins TRBV6-1 to TRBJ1-2, with D possibly matching TRBD1 (5 bases). The CDR3 is 15 residues long. The V and J ends lost 3 bases and 6 bases respectively, with 17 bases between them. Germline V gene sequence: CDR1 MNHNS, CDR2 SASEGT. The CDR3 sequence is CASSDGGVGWNGYTF. The DNA for the CDR3 is TGTGCCAGCAGTGATGGGGGAGTGGGCTGGAATGGCTACACCTTC.

The chain uses TRBV28 and TRBJ1-1, with TRBD1 matching over 7 bases. Germline trimming cut 6 bases from V and 5 bases from J; bases unmatched to any gene: 15. CDR1 is MDHEN and CDR2 is SYDVKM in the germline V gene. The CDR3 extends over 16 amino acids. This CDR3 is CASSQRTGIIGTEAFF. The CDR3 DNA follows: TGTGCCAGCAGCCAGCGGACAGGCATCATTGGGACTGAAGCTTTCTTT.

This CDR3 is CATSPEVGSPLHF. CDR3 bases: TGTGCCACCAGCCCAGAGGTTGGGTCACCCCTCCACTTT. The chain combines TRBV15 with TRBJ1-6; D not certain. Deletions cut 5 bases from V and 10 bases from J, with 12 bases between. Germline values: CDR1 LNHNV, CDR2 YYDKDF (reference sequence). This CDR3 has 13 amino acids.

CDR3 nucleotides: TGTGCCAGCCAGGTCTATAGCAATCAGCCCCAGCATTTT. This encodes CASQVYSNQPQHF. The chain has TRBV12-3 or TRBV12-4 and TRBJ1-5; the D is unclear. The CDR3 runs to 13 residues. V was clipped by 8 bases and J by 0 bases, with 8 bases between them.

V and J are TRBV29-1 and TRBJ2-7; 7 nucleotides line up with TRBD1. The CDR3 has 12 amino acids. The germline V gene encodes CDR1 SQVTM and CDR2 ANQGSEA. After removal of 7 bases from V and 1 base from J, the junction contained 4 bases not matched to a gene. CDR3 in amino acids: CSARDRSYEQYF. The CDR3 DNA reads as TGCAGCGCCCGGGACAGATCCTACGAGCAGTACTTC.

The chain combines TRBV4-2 with TRBJ2-6; perhaps TRBD1 as D (6 bases). V lost 7 bases and J lost 3, with 13 bases in between. Germline V CDR1 and CDR2: LGHNA, YNFKEQ. This CDR3 contains 15 residues. CDR3 sequence reads: CASNPNRDGANVLTF. CDR3 in DNA: TGTGCCAGCAACCCAAACAGGGATGGGGCCAACGTCCTGACTTTC.

This chain uses TRBV28 with TRBJ1-4; no definite D call. The length of the CDR3 is 13 residues. Germline V gene sequence: CDR1 MDHEN, CDR2 SYDVKM. Trimming left V 2 bases short and J 7 bases short, with 8 bases between. The CDR3 spells CASSLERREKLFF. Written as DNA, the CDR3 is TGTGCCAGCAGTTTAGAGAGGCGTGAAAAACTGTTTTTT.

The rearrangement joins TRBV7-2 to TRBJ1-1; weak D call: TRBD1 (6 bases). CDR3 size: 15 residues. V was shortened by 4 bases and J by 0 bases, with 12 bases between the two germline ends. Germline CDR1 is SGHTA and CDR2 is FQGNSA. The CDR3 reads CASSSRGGVNTEAFF. CDR3 DNA sequence: TGTGCCAGCAGCTCACGCGGGGGCGTGAACACTGAAGCTTTCTTT.

The chain joins TRBV28 to TRBJ1-5; a weak D match, TRBD1 (6 bases). V was pared by 4 bases and J by 0 bases, with 19 bases between. This CDR3 spans 18 amino acids. From germline, CDR1 is MDHEN and CDR2 SYDVKM. This chain's CDR3 is CASSSPGWAGVSNQPQHF. The DNA for the CDR3 is TGTGCCAGCAGTTCCCCGGGATGGGCAGGGGTTAGCAATCAGCCCCAGCATTTT.

This chain connects TRBV5-1 to TRBJ1-1, with D possibly being TRBD1 (5 bases). Germline V gene data show CDR1 as SGHRS and CDR2 as YFSETQ. This CDR3 comprises 13 residues. Trimming left V 4 bases short and J 3 bases short, with 10 bases between. This CDR3 is CASSKGDDTEAFF. The CDR3 nucleotides read TGCGCCAGCAGCAAAGGGGATGACACTGAAGCTTTCTTT.

The V call is TRBV10-3, the J call TRBJ1-1, with 7 nucleotides matching TRBD1. The CDR3 loop spans 13 amino acids. Germline V gives CDR1 ENHRY, CDR2 SYGVKD. V shed 7 bases and J 4 bases; nucleotides not matched to a gene: 6. DNA for the CDR3: TGTGCCATCAAGGGGGCGCGGGGCACTGAAGCTTTCTTT. Protein: CAIKGARGTEAFF.